The 7 T cell receptor beta chains below all came from one sample that was sequenced in a study of OX40 agonist ivuxolimab in advanced cancers. Clones were read by immunoSEQ multiplex PCR, and TCRdb kept only the in-frame ones, dropping some. In the table there are 65,000 to 75,000 clones, about 89% of which are singletons. The sequencing used CD4+ or CD8+ T cells sorted from blood, collected in a trial of the OX40 agonist ivuxolimab. All receptors derive from an adult with an advanced solid tumor such as melanoma, head and neck, liver or kidney cancer.

Concerning this clone: The CDR3 carries no conserved terminal phenylalanine or tryptophan, so it likely arises from a read error. It is unclear where the CDR3 begins or ends on the DNA, so no DNA is shown, and the CDR3 is as TCRdb lists it. The chain combines TRBV15 with TRBJ1-1; the tabulated D call, TRBD1, remains unverified against the DNA. Germline assignment: CDR1 LNHNV and CDR2 YYDKDF (reference sequence). From its first to its last residue, the CDR3 has 13 amino acids. The CDR3 spells CATSRDLNSGVFS.

V usage is TRBV7-9 and J usage is TRBJ2-7; TRBD2 matches at 8 bases. CDR1 is SEHNR and CDR2 is FQNEAQ in the germline V gene (reference sequence). The V segment lost 0 bases and the J segment 8 bases; nucleotides outside the gene matches: 3. The CDR3 is 13 amino acids. The CDR3 DNA sequence: TGTGCCAGCAGCTTAGCTAGCGGGAACAAGCAGTACTTC. This codes for CASSLASGNKQYF.

The chain employs TRBV6-1 and TRBJ1-2; 7 bases map to TRBD1. V trimming: 4 bases; J trimming: 7 bases; junction bases outside the gene matches: 6. The germline V gene encodes CDR1 MNHNS and CDR2 SASEGT. The length of the CDR3 is 13 residues. The CDR3 nucleotides are TGTGCCAGCAGTGGAGGGGACAGATTTGGCTACACCTTC. Translating gives CASSGGDRFGYTF.

A note on this clone: Germline is not matched at one junction end, which may reflect a read error. This chain links TRBV7-6 with TRBJ1-4; TRBD1 agrees at 8 bases. Germline V gene lookup returns CDR1 SGHVS and CDR2 FNYEAQ. The CDR3 contains 14 residues. This CDR3 is CASSFGQGQEKLFF. The CDR3 DNA follows: TGTGCCAGCAGCTTCGGACAGGGTCAGGAAAAACTGTTCTTT.

About this clone: The sample carries other DNA sequences with the same CDR3. This chain links TRBV6-5 with TRBJ2-3; TRBD2 agrees at 9 bases. V shed 8 bases and J 3 bases; nucleotides not matched to a gene: 9. Germline V gives CDR1 MNHEY, CDR2 SVGAGI. This CDR3 is 15 amino acids long. CDR3 loop: CASRGSGSGTDTQYF. CDR3 DNA sequence: TGTGCCAGCCGAGGTAGCGGGAGCGGTACAGATACGCAGTATTTT.

The chain is built from TRBV6-6 and TRBJ1-1; tentatively, D is TRBD1 (6 bases). The CDR3 length is 11 residues. CDR1 is MNHNY, CDR2 SVGAGI, per germline (reference sequence). Trimming left V 7 bases short and J 8 bases short, with 11 bases between. The CDR3 protein is CASTHGTEAFF. The CDR3 region has the DNA TGTGCCAGCACTCATGGGACAGAAGCTTTCTTT.

V gene TRBV5-1 combines with J gene TRBJ2-7; TRBD2 agrees at 10 bases. The CDR3 has 15 amino acids. The V segment lost 2 bases and the J segment 3 bases; nucleotides outside the gene matches: 5. CDR1 and CDR2 (germline): SGHRS, YFSETQ. CDR3: CASSLFGLAVYEQYF. The CDR3 DNA sequence: TGCGCCAGCAGCTTATTCGGACTAGCGGTCTACGAGCAGTACTTC.